These 20 T cell receptor beta chains came from one sample sequenced in a study of blood T cell repertoires in COVID-19. Clones were read by immunoSEQ multiplex PCR, and TCRdb kept only the in-frame ones, dropping some. The table lists under 300,000 clones, over 75% of them singletons. Sequences were obtained from PBMCs or T cells enriched from blood (not recorded which). The receptors stem from a woman between 40 and 50 years old who had been exposed to COVID-19.

As to this clone: An end of the junction differs from the germline gene, which may be a read error. This chain uses TRBV5-1 with TRBJ1-2; 9 positions agree with TRBD1. CDR3 size: 15 residues. Germline V gene data show CDR1 as SGHRS and CDR2 as YFSETQ. The CDR3 sequence: CASSSQQGARSGYTF. The CDR3 region has the DNA TGTGCCAGCAGCTCCCAACAGGGGGCGAGGAGTGGCTACACCTTC.

This chain connects TRBV7-3 to TRBJ2-3; weak D call: TRBD1 (5 bases). V was shortened by 0 bases and J by 6 bases, with 13 bases between the two germline ends. Per germline, CDR1 SGHTA and CDR2 FQGTGA. The CDR3 runs to 15 residues. CDR3 amino acids: CASSLTAGLEDTQYF. Here the CDR3 DNA reads TGTGCCAGCAGCTTAACGGCAGGGTTGGAGGATACGCAGTATTTT.

The chain couples TRBV9 to TRBJ1-2, with 9 bases identical to TRBD1. The CDR3 loop spans 16 amino acids. CDR1 and CDR2 (germline): SGDLS, YYNGEE. V lost 0 bases and J lost 7; bases outside the gene matches: 10. CDR3 loop: CASSVAAGQGFGGYTF. CDR3 bases: TGTGCCAGCAGCGTAGCTGCGGGACAGGGTTTTGGTGGCTACACCTTC.

J is TRBJ2-7 and V is TRBV5-1; D is unclear. The germline gives CDR1 SGHRS, CDR2 YFSETQ. The CDR3 totals 11 residues. The V gene lost 3 bases and the J gene lost 3 bases, with 4 bases spanning the gap. The CDR3 is CASSSHYEQYF. CDR3 in DNA: TGCGCCAGCAGCTCCCACTACGAGCAGTACTTC.

This rearrangement joins TRBV5-6 to TRBJ1-1; no firm D call. The CDR3 is made up of 14 amino acids. CDR1 and CDR2 from the germline V gene are SGHDT and YYEEEE. V was pared by 3 bases and J by 0 bases, with 9 bases between. CDR3 sequence: CASSSPEMNTEAFF. For the CDR3, the DNA is TGTGCCAGCAGCTCCCCTGAGATGAACACTGAAGCTTTCTTT.

The sample holds one count of this clone. This chain joins TRBV3-1 (or the pseudogene TRBV3-2) and TRBJ1-1; D remains ambiguous. CDR3 length: 17 residues. Germline loops: CDR1 LGHDT, CDR2 YNNKEL (reference sequence). Trimming removed 3 bases at V and 0 bases at J, with 17 bases between. The CDR3 loop is CASSQGGTKGVNTEAFF. CDR3 nucleotides: TGTGCCAGCAGCCAGGGCGGCACCAAGGGAGTGAACACTGAAGCTTTCTTT.

The J gene is TRBJ1-4, the V gene TRBV19; D ambiguous. CDR3 length: 16 amino acids. Germline lookup yields CDR1 LNHDA and CDR2 SQIVND (reference sequence). With 3 bases removed from V and 5 bases from J, the gap between germline ends came to 16 bases. The CDR3 nucleotides read TGTGCCAGTAGTATTAGCTCCCTACCGCGGAATGAAAAACTGTTTTTT. Its protein product is CASSISSLPRNEKLFF.

J is TRBJ2-5 and V is TRBV4-2; the match to TRBD2 covers 9 bases. CDR3 length: 15 amino acids. V gave up 0 bases and J gave up 1 base; unmatched junction bases: 0. Germline V lookup: CDR1 LGHNA, CDR2 YNFKEQ. The CDR3 is CASSQERGGQETQYF. CDR3 DNA: TGTGCCAGCAGCCAAGAGCGGGGGGGCCAAGAGACCCAGTACTTC.

This clone has a single count. The chain employs TRBV7-2 and TRBJ1-2; possibly TRBD1 for D (5 bases). The CDR3 extends over 17 amino acids. Germline loops: CDR1 SGHTA, CDR2 FQGNSA. The ends were cut back, 5 bases at V and 3 bases at J, with 22 bases in the middle. The CDR3 coding sequence is TGTGCCAGCAGCCTCCTGACAGTCGTTGGTCTTCACTATGGCTACACCTTC. This sequence encodes CASSLLTVVGLHYGYTF.

The CDR3 nucleotides read TGTGCCAGCAGCTCCAGGACAGGGGGCAGCGGGAATGAGCAGTTCTTC. It specifies CASSSRTGGSGNEQFF. The chain links TRBV13 to TRBJ2-1; 11 positions match TRBD1. V lost 4 bases and J lost 7; bases outside the gene matches: 9. The CDR3 runs to 16 residues. Germline V gene data show CDR1 as PRHDT and CDR2 as FYEKMQ (reference sequence).

The chain links TRBV4-1 to TRBJ1-2; D may be TRBD1 (6 bases). V lost 0 bases to trimming and J lost 0 bases, with 11 bases between them. The germline V gene has CDR1 MGHRA and CDR2 YSYEKL. This CDR3 is 16 amino acids long. CDR3 nucleotides: TGCGCCAGCAGCCAAGATGGACAGCCTCCTAACTATGGCTACACCTTC. Translation: CASSQDGQPPNYGYTF.

The gene calls are TRBV25-1 and TRBJ1-1; TRBD1 aligns across 7 bases. Germline V gives CDR1 MGHDK, CDR2 SYGVNS. The CDR3 is 12 amino acids. J lost 1 base, V lost 10 bases, and 3 bases had no gene match. CDR3 residues: CATQGGNTEAFF. CDR3 coding DNA: TGTGCCACCCAGGGGGGGAACACTGAAGCTTTCTTT.

This clone showed up just once. The chain recombines TRBV7-8 with TRBJ1-1; the D is unclear. The CDR3 is made up of 14 amino acids. V dropped 6 bases and J dropped 4 bases, with 15 bases sitting between them. Germline CDR1 SGHVS, CDR2 FQNEAQ. CDR3 in amino acids: CASRPTRGSTEAFF. CDR3 in DNA: TGTGCCAGCAGACCGACCCGCGGGTCCACTGAAGCTTTCTTT.

The V gene is TRBV19, the J gene TRBJ2-3, with D possibly matching TRBD1 (6 bases). The V end was cut by 4 bases, the J end by 1 base, with 12 bases between. CDR3 length equals 15 residues. The germline V gene encodes CDR1 LNHDA and CDR2 SQIVND (reference sequence). The CDR3 coding sequence is TGTGCCAGTAGTACAACGACAGGCGGCACAGATACGCAGTATTTT. Its protein is CASSTTTGGTDTQYF.

The V gene is TRBV28, the J gene TRBJ2-7, with TRBD2 matching over 8 bases. From germline, CDR1 is MDHEN and CDR2 SYDVKM. The trim removed 5 bases at V and 5 bases at J, leaving 5 bases unmatched. The CDR3 is made up of 13 amino acids. For the CDR3, the DNA is TGTGCCAGCAGTCCAACGGGGGGGAACGAGCAGTACTTC. Translating it yields CASSPTGGNEQYF.

The chain is built from TRBV27 and TRBJ1-1; TRBD1 aligns across 9 bases. V lost 0 bases, J lost 8 bases, and 10 bases stayed unmatched. CDR1 is MNHEY, CDR2 SMNVEV, per germline (reference sequence). The CDR3 is made up of 16 amino acids. The CDR3 region has the DNA TGTGCCAGCAGTTTATCGCCCCCGGGACAGGGAAGAGAAGCTTTCTTT. Residues: CASSLSPPGQGREAFF.

The rearrangement links TRBV6-2 or TRBV6-3 to TRBJ1-5; no clear D. This CDR3 region has 13 residues. Between the trimmed V and J ends, which lost 5 bases and 3 bases, there was a span of 8 bases. Germline V gene lookup returns CDR1 MNHEY and CDR2 SVGEGT. Here the CDR3 reads CASSGTPNQPQHF. The CDR3 coding sequence is TGTGCCAGCAGTGGTACACCCAATCAGCCCCAGCATTTT.

The chain links TRBV7-2 to TRBJ2-7; 11 nucleotides line up with TRBD2. CDR3 length: 15 residues. V lost 5 bases and J lost 1; bases outside the gene matches: 4. Germline V gene lookup returns CDR1 SGHTA and CDR2 FQGNSA. The CDR3 reads CASSPTSGGSYEQYV. The CDR3 DNA follows: TGTGCCAGCAGCCCCACTAGCGGGGGTTCCTACGAGCAGTACGTC.

The V and J genes are TRBV29-1 and TRBJ1-2; no definite D call. The length of the CDR3 is 14 residues. From germline, CDR1 is SQVTM and CDR2 ANQGSEA. V was cut by 3 bases and J by 3 bases, with 14 bases left in between. The CDR3 region has the DNA TGCAGCGTTGACAGAAATACCGGGGACTATGGCTACACCTTC. As protein: CSVDRNTGDYGYTF. The variable domain in full, completed from reference TRBV29-1 and TRBJ1-2, reads SAVISQKPSRDICQRGTSLTIQCQVDSQVTMMFWYRQQPGQSLTLIATANQGSEATYESGFVIDKFPISRPNLTFSTLTVSNMSPEDSSIYLCSVDRNTGDYGYTFGSGTRLTVV.

CDR3: CASSKQDRISYEQYV. Written as DNA, the CDR3 is TGTGCCAGTAGCAAACAGGACAGGATATCCTACGAGCAGTACGTC. V and J are TRBV19 and TRBJ2-7; 7 positions match TRBD1. V shed 6 bases, J shed 1 base, and the junction held 9 bases outside the gene matches. This CDR3 is built from 15 residues. CDR1 is LNHDA, CDR2 SQIVND, per germline (reference sequence).